This T cell receptor beta chain was sequenced in a study of shared clonotypes between healthy human individuals. CDR1 and CDR2 (germline): SGHVT, SQSDAQ. V was pared by 4 bases and J by 4 bases, with 14 bases between. The CDR3 contains 14 residues. Across several immunoSEQ plates, the genomic DNA of each subset was split evenly. Produced via immunoSEQ multiplex PCR; TCRdb's table is partial and in-frame only. Here the sample spans 470,000 or so clones, approximately 80% being singletons. Donors were healthy HIV-negative adults without recent acute infections or vaccinations. There were only Caucasian adults among the donors, and all lived in Nashville, Tennessee.

V gene TRBV7-4 combines with J gene TRBJ2-7, with D possibly matching TRBD1 (6 bases). This receptor was taken from a middle-aged woman in good health. Some clones in this sample may be carry-over from other donors' samples. Sequencing was performed on PBMCs. CDR3: CASSSTGSRYEQYF. The CDR3 nucleotides read TGTGCCAGCAGCTCAACAGGGTCTCGTTACGAGCAGTACTTC.